The text below deals with one T cell receptor beta chain. Its cognate antigen is unknown. This entry is derived from a study of shared clonotypes between healthy human individuals. Study information: A donor's plate count was three for CD4 naive and three for CD4 memory; CD8 naive had two and CD8 memory one.

The CDR3 sequence is 16 residues long. The junction had 8 bases not matched to a gene; V was cut back by 0 bases and J by 3 bases. CDR1 and CDR2 from the germline V gene are SGHRS and YFSETQ. Overall study findings and caveats: Among a handful of donors, roughly 5% of naive CD4 clonotypes were found in common.

Replicate PCRs run on sorted subsets employed 200 to 250 ng DNA, 30,000 to 35,000 T cell genomes. Original data processing: ImmunoSEQ yielded junction-only sequences lacking quality scores, so filtering differed. The table came from immunoSEQ multiplex PCR; TCRdb's copy has only in-frame clones and leaves some out. The V and J calls and the clone size are those of that table, but D and trimming were determined from the DNA. The table includes 2 million to 3 million clones, roughly 93% detected once. The V gene is TRBV5-1, the J gene TRBJ2-7; 8 bases agree with TRBD1. The specimen sequenced was naive CD4+ T cells from PBMCs. The subset denotes: CD45RA+ positively selected. The sequence derives from a man aged 18 to 30 in good health. Some clones in this sample may be carry-over from other donors' samples. As DNA, the CDR3 is TGCGCCAGCAGCTTGGGGGCAGGGGGCGCCGGCTACGAGCAGTACTTC. Translation: CASSLGAGGAGYEQYF.